This entry lists 31 T cell receptor beta chains sequenced from one sample in a study of PD-1 blockade in mismatch repair-deficient tumors. Method: immunoSEQ multiplex PCR; TCRdb's copy keeps in-frame clones and lacks some. This sample has 14,000 or so clones, with around 84% found just once. Specimen: PBMCs, collected approximately 15 weeks after starting pembrolizumab. The origin of the receptors is an adult with mismatch repair-deficient cancer.

The gene calls are TRBV11-1 and TRBJ1-6; possibly TRBD1 for D (6 bases). The ends were cut back, 4 bases at V and 10 bases at J, with 11 bases in the middle. In germline, CDR1 is SGHAT, CDR2 FQDESV (reference sequence). The CDR3 is 13 residues long. CDR3 nucleotide sequence: TGTGCCAGCAGCTCCGGACAGACATCACCCCTCCACTTT. Translation gives CASSSGQTSPLHF.

The chain links TRBV10-1 to TRBJ2-2; D is perhaps TRBD1 (5 bases). The CDR3 length is 13 residues. Germline V lookup: CDR1 WNHNN, CDR2 SYGVQD (reference sequence). V lost 11 bases and J 3 bases, leaving 13 bases between the germline ends. The CDR3 nucleotides are TGCGCCTCCCGACAGTCCTACACCGGGGAGCTGTTTTTT. Translated: CASRQSYTGELFF.

The V call is TRBV30, the J call TRBJ2-7; D gene ambiguous. Germline V gene lookup returns CDR1 GTSNPN and CDR2 SVGIG (reference sequence). The CDR3 totals 13 residues. V lost 2 bases to trimming and J lost 3 bases, with 11 bases between them. CDR3 sequence: CAWSPRFGYEQYF. In nucleotides, the CDR3 is TGTGCCTGGAGTCCCCGGTTCGGCTACGAGCAGTACTTC.

V is TRBV5-1 and J is TRBJ2-1; maybe TRBD1 (10 bases). CDR1 SGHRS and CDR2 YFSETQ come from the germline V gene. V was cut by 3 bases and J by 10 bases, with 32 bases left in between. The CDR3 contains 19 residues. As DNA, the CDR3 is TGCGCCAGCAGCTCGGGGGACAGGGGAACTATCGCGGGAGGGGGGGAGCAGTTCTTC. Residues: CASSSGDRGTIAGGGEQFF.

V usage is TRBV5-1 and J usage is TRBJ1-4; 7 positions match TRBD1. V gave up 2 bases and J gave up 0 bases; unmatched junction bases: 19. Germline V gene lookup returns CDR1 SGHRS and CDR2 YFSETQ. This CDR3 spans 21 amino acids. CDR3 region: CASSLHRDSPLGDSTNEKLFF. The CDR3 region has the DNA TGCGCCAGCAGCTTACACCGGGACAGTCCCCTGGGGGACTCAACTAATGAAAAACTGTTTTTT. Filled out from reference TRBV5-1 and TRBJ1-4, the complete variable domain reads KAGVTQTPRYLIKTRGQQVTLSCSPISGHRSVSWYQQTPGQGLQFLFEYFSETQRNKGNFPGRFSGRQFSNSRSEMNVSTLELGDSALYLCASSLHRDSPLGDSTNEKLFFGSGTQLSVL.

V usage is TRBV7-2 and J usage is TRBJ2-5; 7 bases map to TRBD1. CDR3 size: 14 residues. With 4 bases clipped from V and 4 bases from J, the junction kept 6 bases outside the gene matches. CDR1 is SGHTA and CDR2 is FQGNSA in the germline V gene. The CDR3 DNA is TGTGCCAGCAGCTCCGACAGGGATGGAGAGACCCAGTACTTC. It yields the protein CASSSDRDGETQYF.

The chain has TRBV30 and TRBJ1-1; D is unclear. Germline CDR1 and CDR2: GTSNPN and SVGIG (reference sequence). The CDR3 covers 13 residues. V was pared by 5 bases and J by 0 bases, with 10 bases between. The CDR3 coding sequence is TGTGCCTGGGTCGATATAGTGAACACTGAAGCTTTCTTT. It is translated as CAWVDIVNTEAFF.

The rearrangement links TRBV7-9 to TRBJ2-3; 12 nucleotides line up with TRBD2. The CDR3 has 15 amino acids. With V trimmed by 2 bases and J by 6 bases, 3 bases remained unmatched. CDR1 is SEHNR and CDR2 is FQNEAQ in the germline V gene (reference sequence). The CDR3 reads CASSLLAGGGDTQYF. CDR3 bases: TGTGCCAGCAGCTTACTAGCGGGAGGGGGGGATACGCAGTATTTT.

This clone was seen more than once but under ten times. The rearrangement joins TRBV28 to TRBJ2-7; a possible D gene is TRBD2 (5 bases). Germline V lookup: CDR1 MDHEN, CDR2 SYDVKM. V dropped 2 bases and J dropped 0 bases, with 5 bases sitting between them. This CDR3 region has 13 residues. The CDR3 nucleotides read TGTGCCAGCAGTTTAGGACTCTCCTACGAGCAGTACTTC. It yields the protein CASSLGLSYEQYF.

J is TRBJ1-4 and V is TRBV28; D is unresolved. The V gene lost 5 bases and the J gene lost 2 bases, with 24 bases spanning the gap. CDR3 length equals 19 residues. Germline assignment: CDR1 MDHEN and CDR2 SYDVKM. The DNA of the CDR3 is TGTGCCAGCAGTCCCTTTTGGAGTGGGAGGCAAGGGACTAATGAAAAACTGTTTTTT. It codes for CASSPFWSGRQGTNEKLFF.

V is TRBV11-2 and J is TRBJ2-3, with D tentatively TRBD2 (5 bases). Germline V CDR1 and CDR2: SGHAT, FQNNGV. The CDR3 is 14 residues long. V lost 5 bases and J lost 1, with 10 bases in between. The chain's CDR3 is CASSLRTGTDTQYF. The CDR3, as DNA: TGTGCCAGCAGCCTTAGGACTGGCACAGATACGCAGTATTTT. Variable domain in full (rest from reference TRBV11-2 and TRBJ2-3): EAGVAQSPRYKIIEKRQSVAFWCNPISGHATLYWYQQILGQGPKLLIQFQNNGVVDDSQLPKDRFSAERLKGVDSTLKIQPAKLEDSAVYLCASSLRTGTDTQYFGPGTRLTVL.

This sequence joins TRBV6-4 and TRBJ2-3, with 11 bases that match TRBD1. Trimming took 0 bases from V and 4 from J; bases not matched to a gene: 0. The CDR3 extends over 15 amino acids. Looked up from germline, CDR1 is MRHNA and CDR2 is SNTAGT. CDR3 loop: CASSDSGQGADTQYF. In DNA, the CDR3 is TGTGCCAGCAGTGACTCGGGACAGGGGGCAGATACGCAGTATTTT.

The J gene is TRBJ2-7, the V gene TRBV5-1, with D unresolved. Germline V gene sequence: CDR1 SGHRS, CDR2 YFSETQ. The CDR3 loop spans 13 amino acids. The V and J ends lost 0 bases and 7 bases respectively, with 11 bases between them. CDR3 amino acids: CASSLEASWEQYF. The CDR3 DNA sequence: TGCGCCAGCAGCTTGGAGGCTAGTTGGGAGCAGTACTTC.

The chain joins TRBV25-1 to TRBJ2-2, with 7 nucleotides matching TRBD1. After removal of 2 bases from V and 5 bases from J, the junction contained 5 bases not matched to a gene. Germline CDR1 reads MGHDK; CDR2 reads SYGVNS. The CDR3 totals 15 residues. Written as DNA, the CDR3 is TGTGCCAGCAGTGAACGACAGGGTGGGACCGGGGAGCTGTTTTTT. It specifies CASSERQGGTGELFF.

This clone was found once. The chain carries TRBV5-6 and TRBJ1-5; D may be TRBD1 (6 bases). The CDR3 runs 14 residues. V dropped 3 bases and J dropped 5 bases, with 12 bases sitting between them. Germline CDR1 is SGHDT and CDR2 is YYEEEE. Here the CDR3 DNA reads TGTGCCAGCAGCTGGGGGCCAGATTATCAGCCCCAGCATTTT. Protein sequence: CASSWGPDYQPQHF.

The genes are TRBV5-1 and TRBJ2-3; the match to TRBD1 covers 8 bases. V was pared by 4 bases and J by 1 base, with 14 bases of the junction left unmatched. Germline CDR1 and CDR2: SGHRS and YFSETQ. The CDR3 contains 18 residues. DNA for the CDR3: TGCGCCAGCAGCCTAGGACTTATGACAGGGGTCGGCACAGATACGCAGTATTTT. It codes for CASSLGLMTGVGTDTQYF.

The rearrangement uses TRBV19 and TRBJ1-1; D is ambiguous. Germline assignment: CDR1 LNHDA and CDR2 SQIVND (reference sequence). The CDR3 is 12 amino acids. Deletions cut 11 bases from V and 0 bases from J, with 10 bases between. DNA for the CDR3: TGTGCCTCTAGAACCATGAACACTGAAGCTTTCTTT. Translation gives CASRTMNTEAFF.

The CDR3 protein is CASRFWNTGELFF. The CDR3 DNA is TGTGCCAGCAGGTTCTGGAACACCGGGGAGCTGTTTTTT. This chain connects TRBV27 to TRBJ2-2; D is uncertain. V gave up 6 bases and J gave up 1 base, with 6 bases separating them. The CDR3 spans 13 residues. Germline values: CDR1 MNHEY, CDR2 SMNVEV (reference sequence).

The V gene is TRBV27, the J gene TRBJ1-1; a weak D match, TRBD1 (5 bases). Trimming stripped 7 bases from V and 8 bases from J, with 26 bases between. The CDR3 is 16 amino acids. Germline V gives CDR1 MNHEY, CDR2 SMNVEV (reference sequence). CDR3 DNA sequence: TGTGCCAGCACCTCCAGGGCAGGGATCCAGATTATAGAAGCTTTCTTT. Residues: CASTSRAGIQIIEAFF.

The chain is built from TRBV30 and TRBJ1-3, with D perhaps matching TRBD1 (5 bases). With 1 base removed from V and 8 bases from J, the gap between germline ends came to 15 bases. CDR1 and CDR2 from the germline V gene are GTSNPN and SVGIG (reference sequence). The CDR3 length is 14 residues. CDR3 protein: CAWSGGLTPDTIYF. DNA of the CDR3: TGTGCCTGGAGTGGGGGCTTAACCCCGGACACCATATATTTT.

The genes are TRBV2 and TRBJ2-1; D gene unclear. This CDR3 has 11 residues. Per germline, CDR1 SNHLY and CDR2 FYNNEI. Trimming took 5 bases from V and 10 from J, leaving 9 bases between them. CDR3 protein: CASSPQSEQFF. CDR3 DNA sequence: TGTGCCAGCAGTCCACAGTCAGAGCAGTTCTTC.

The V call is TRBV19, the J call TRBJ2-6, with D hard to call. V dropped 2 bases and J dropped 0 bases, with 5 bases sitting between them. Germline CDR1 reads LNHDA; CDR2 reads SQIVND (reference sequence). The CDR3 loop spans 15 amino acids. The CDR3 loop reads CASSILSSGANVLTF. In nucleotides, the CDR3 is TGTGCCAGTAGTATACTCTCCTCTGGGGCCAACGTCCTGACTTTC.

The sample holds one count of this clone. The V gene is TRBV7-8, the J gene TRBJ1-3, with D possibly being TRBD1 (5 bases). V lost 4 bases and J 1 base, leaving 8 bases between the germline ends. The CDR3 covers 14 residues. The germline CDR1 and CDR2 sequences are SGHVS and FQNEAQ. CDR3 sequence (DNA): TGTGCCAGCAGCTCCCGACAGTCTGGAAACACCATATATTTT. This gives the protein CASSSRQSGNTIYF. Complete variable domain (other parts from reference TRBV7-8 and TRBJ1-3): GAGVSQSPRYKVAKRGQDVALRCDPISGHVSLFWYQQALGQGPEFLTYFQNEAQLDKSGLPSDRFFAERPEGSVSTLKIQRTQQEDSAVYLCASSSRQSGNTIYFGEGSWLTVV.

J is TRBJ1-4 and V is TRBV11-2; TRBD1 might be the D (5 bases). V dropped 5 bases and J dropped 8 bases, with 18 bases sitting between them. The germline gives CDR1 SGHAT, CDR2 FQNNGV. This CDR3 contains 15 residues. In DNA, the CDR3 is TGTGCCAGCAGCCAACTAGCCGGGGGAGGGGAAAAACTGTTTTTT. Amino acids: CASSQLAGGGEKLFF.

The chain is built from TRBV6-1 and TRBJ1-1; TRBD1 is a possible D gene (5 bases). Germline V gene sequence: CDR1 MNHNS, CDR2 SASEGT. Deletions cut 6 bases from V and 3 bases from J, with 14 bases between. This CDR3 is 14 amino acids long. The DNA for the CDR3 is TGTGCCAGCAGGACTTTCGACAGCTACACTGAAGCTTTCTTT. This gives the protein CASRTFDSYTEAFF.

Only one count was recorded for this clone. CDR3 nucleotide sequence: TGTGCCAGCAGTTCCTTAAACTATGGCTACACCTTC. Amino acid sequence: CASSSLNYGYTF. The genes are TRBV28 and TRBJ1-2; no definite D call. The CDR3 loop spans 12 amino acids. V was clipped by 4 bases and J by 2 bases, with 5 bases between them. CDR1 is MDHEN, CDR2 SYDVKM, per germline.

This rearrangement joins TRBV7-3 to TRBJ2-3; the D is unclear. Germline CDR1 SGHTA, CDR2 FQGTGA. This CDR3 comprises 14 residues. Trimming cost V 2 bases and J 2 bases, with 8 bases left between them. Written as DNA, the CDR3 is TGTGCCAGCAGCTTAGGTAGCTACACAGATACGCAGTATTTT. Encoded protein: CASSLGSYTDTQYF.

Only a few counts were recorded for this clone. CDR3 residues: CASSSRSTPYEQYF. The CDR3 bases are TGTGCCAGCAGCTCCAGATCGACACCGTACGAGCAGTACTTC. This sequence joins TRBV5-4 and TRBJ2-7; D not resolved. There are 14 residues in the CDR3. Germline V CDR1 and CDR2: SGHNT, YYREEE (reference sequence). Trimming removed 3 bases from V and 4 bases from J, with 14 bases in between.

The V and J genes are TRBV30 and TRBJ2-1; D is undetermined. The CDR3 has 16 residues. The ends were cut back, 0 bases at V and 0 bases at J, with 12 bases in the middle. Looked up from germline, CDR1 is GTSNPN and CDR2 is SVGIG (reference sequence). The CDR3 region has the DNA TGTGCCTGGAGTGTAAAAGCGTCGAGCTCCTACAATGAGCAGTTCTTC. It translates to CAWSVKASSSYNEQFF.

This clone was observed a few times. The V gene is TRBV19, the J gene TRBJ2-7, with 7 bases fitting TRBD1. The J segment lost 8 bases and the V segment lost 5 bases, leaving 15 bases of the junction unmatched. This CDR3 contains 15 residues. Germline-derived CDR1 and CDR2 are LNHDA and SQIVND (reference sequence). This chain's CDR3 is CASSLGPDREPQQYF. CDR3 sequence (DNA): TGTGCCAGTAGTTTAGGGCCTGACAGGGAACCCCAGCAGTACTTC.

CDR3 protein: CASRSGLGADEKLFF. The CDR3 region has the DNA TGTGCCAGCCGCTCCGGGCTGGGAGCTGATGAAAAACTGTTTTTT. This rearrangement joins TRBV19 to TRBJ1-4; D is uncertain. Germline CDR1 reads LNHDA; CDR2 reads SQIVND (reference sequence). The CDR3 covers 15 residues. V dropped 9 bases and J dropped 6 bases, with 20 bases sitting between them. Looking up the rest from reference TRBV19 and TRBJ1-4 gives the full variable domain: DGGITQSPKYLFRKEGQNVTLSCEQNLNHDAMYWYRQDPGQGLRLIYYSQIVNDFQKGDIAEGYSVSREKKESFPLTVTSAQKNPTAFYLCASRSGLGADEKLFFGSGTQLSVL.